These T cell receptor beta chains were read from a single sample in a study of T and B cells in COVID-19 patients. TCRdb independently ran MiXCR on the multiplex PCR reads; one entry per CDR3 protein. The sample includes 20,000 or so distinct CDR3 sequences, approximately 29% seen only once; the top ten take around 2.8%. Sequencing was performed on blood. The origin of the receptors is a human donor who had recovered from COVID-19. Both conserved end residues are trimmed from each CDR3.

J gene | V gene | CDR3 protein
TRBJ1-2 | TRBV12-3/TRBV12-4 | ASSLGPTNYGYT
TRBJ1-4 | TRBV6-1 | ASQAGGQGLAGEKLF
TRBJ2-3 | TRBV6-1 | ASTRGFRTDTQY
TRBJ1-4 | TRBV18 | ASSPRERGAEKLF
TRBJ2-3 | TRBV15 | ATSRGQGEDTQY
TRBJ1-1 | TRBV7-9 | ASSQIGGASEAF
TRBJ1-1 | TRBV5-6 | ASSLGIMNTEAF
TRBJ2-3 | TRBV6-1 | ASSEWDSNTDTQY
TRBJ2-5 | TRBV11-1 | ASSLEAQETQY
TRBJ1-2 | TRBV7-2 | ASSLLAINYGYT
TRBJ2-5 | TRBV5-4 | ASRELAGGLQKPQETQY
TRBJ2-7 | TRBV10-1 | ASSEERDYYEQY
TRBJ1-2 | TRBV12-3/TRBV12-4 | ASRGTGVNYGYT
TRBJ2-3 | TRBV29-1 | SVGETTLSDTQY
TRBJ1-5 | TRBV6-6 | ASGSTLLGGPQH
TRBJ2-3 | TRBV10-3 | AISEGLAGVADTQY
TRBJ1-3 | TRBV12-3/TRBV12-4 | ASRLTGSSGNTIY
TRBJ2-2 | TRBV19 | ASSTIPSDNGELF
TRBJ2-1 | TRBV6-6 | ASRPLGGSSYNEQF
TRBJ1-6 | TRBV6-1 | ASSEETASYSPLH
TRBJ2-5 | TRBV5-8 | ASSSDRGLY
TRBJ1-5 | TRBV19 | ASTTSGWGYSNQPQH
TRBJ2-7 | TRBV18 | ASSQDIPYEQY
TRBJ2-1 | TRBV5-6 | ASSLGLEQF